This TCR beta chain was retrieved from a study of T cell repertoires in cytomegalovirus infection. Study at large: In public TCR beta signatures, there were indications of both CMV infection and matching HLA type.

Whole-study findings and limits: Cumulative frequency of public TCR beta families picked out carriers of CMV plus the relevant HLA. Across the ex vivo response, the dominant clonotypes were HLA-C-restricted CMV-specific TCR beta clonotypes.

TCRdb recomputed calls from the reads with MiXCR, one row per CDR3 protein. Among 630,000 or so distinct CDR3 sequences listed, roughly a quarter were seen once. This clonotype was seen at least ten times. Its cognate antigen is unknown. The material sequenced was CD8+ T cells from PBMCs. This sequence originates from a human donor in good health (CMV status not recorded). Some clones in this sample may be carry-over from other donors' samples.

The DNA for the CDR3 is TGTGCCACCAGCTTTGGTACAAGCACCTACGAGCAGTACTTC. It codes for CATSFGTSTYEQYF. This chain uses TRBV15 with TRBJ2-7; D unclear. CDR1 and CDR2 (germline): LNHNV, YYDKDF (reference sequence). V gave up 5 bases and J gave up 2 bases, with 13 bases separating them. This CDR3 comprises 14 residues.